This T cell receptor beta chain was captured in a study of blood T cell repertoires in COVID-19 (dated by TCRdb to 2018 to 2021). Describing the broader study: The collaborator samples originated in the United States, Italy and Spain and spanned the acute and convalescent phases of COVID-19. The material from the prospective study consisted of cDNA or gDNA derived from T cells, B-cell-depleted T cells, or PBMCs. The dataset comprised deeply sampled blood TCRbeta repertoires from subjects exposed to, actively infected with, or recovered from COVID-19. A freely available public database, intended as a resource for researchers studying the immune response to SARS-CoV-2, is where the repertoires were released. Samples were obtained from the ongoing ImmuneRACE study (first 160 participants) and from some 1,300 subjects provided by 6 global collaborators. The sample metadata nearly always contained a de-identified subject ID, COVID-19 status, age in years and sex. Where HLA class I and class II types were available, the types were taken from metadata supplied by the sample provider, not from assay-based typing. Study-level results and caveats: The quantity of clinical and demographic metadata differed by source and by participant and was supplied without curation.

For this clone: Its binding antigen is unknown. No qualities accompany the bases; no much larger clone lies one base away.

Measured from the cysteine to the phenylalanine, the CDR3 is 17 residues long. Only the CDR3 portion is preserved as DNA: 51 bases, with reading frame beginning at the first base. Clipping removes 1 base from V and 4 bases from J, with 8 as the unmatched junction base count. Sequences LNHDA (CDR1) and SQIVND (CDR2) are obtained from the germline V gene (reference sequence). Enrolling through a virtual design, the prospective study's participants ranged in age from about 18 to 89 years and lived across roughly 24 United States geographic areas. To assign participants to cohorts, the prospective study relied on clinical history that participants themselves reported in a screening survey and a study questionnaire. Exposed participants were defined as having been in contact with someone with a PCR-confirmed or clinician-diagnosed COVID-19 case within 2 weeks of study entry. In the prospective study, mobile phlebotomists collected whole blood, serum and a nasopharyngeal or oropharyngeal swab from each participant. Prospective study participants could optionally give additional blood draws and questionnaires over an approximately two-month period. Blood samples from the prospective study were shipped frozen or at room temperature prior to DNA extraction.

TCRbeta CDR3 regions were amplified from genomic DNA by means of the immunoSEQ Assay, a bias-controlled multiplex PCR. Concerning the study's data processing: The number of nucleated cells in each sample was estimated from the amplification of reference gene primers within the assay. Sequence reads were collapsed and filtered to measure the absolute abundance of every unique TCRbeta CDR3 rearrangement. For each sample, productive Simpson clonality was calculated as the square root of Simpson's diversity index across productive rearrangements. The source is immuneACCESS, and TCRdb retained only in-frame sequences with V and J called. Part of the clones is not carried over; for the studies checked, unresolved V genes explain less than half of this, and the remainder is unexplained. V and J calls plus clone size are reproduced from that table; the DNA served to infer D and trimming. The sample has around 160,000 clones on record, around 83% of them singletons. The ten largest clones represent roughly 5.7% of the sample.

This clonotype was obtained from a woman between 45 and 60 years old who had been exposed to COVID-19. The sequenced sample consisted of PBMCs or T cells enriched from blood (not recorded which). This sequence uses TRBV19 and TRBJ2-3; the junction holds 10 bases that match TRBD2. The nucleotide sequence reads as follows: TGTGCCAGTAGTATAGGCTCAAGCGGGAGGGCAGCAGATACGCAGTATTTT. Its amino acids are CASSIGSSGRAADTQYF.